This TCR beta chain comes out of a study of blood T cell repertoires in COVID-19 (dated by TCRdb to 2018 to 2021). With respect to the entire study: Samples covering the acute and convalescent phases of COVID-19 were provided by collaborators in the United States, Italy and Spain. The sample metadata nearly always contained a de-identified subject ID, COVID-19 status, age in years and sex. HLA class I and class II types, where available, came from metadata supplied by the sample provider rather than from assay-based typing. The samples were drawn from the first 160 participants of the ongoing ImmuneRACE study and from 950 to 1,500 subjects provided by 6 global collaborators. The repertoires were released in a freely available public database meant as a resource for research on the immune response to SARS-CoV-2. Deeply sampled blood TCRbeta repertoires from subjects exposed to, actively infected with, or recovered from COVID-19 were included in the dataset. The prospective study material was composed of cDNA or gDNA derived from T cells, B-cell-depleted T cells, or PBMCs.

Paper-wide results and their limitations: The amount of clinical and demographic metadata varied by source and participant and was provided uncurated.

CDR1 and CDR2, per the germline V gene, are SGHAT and FQNNGV. The CDR3 spans 18 residues, from the cysteine through the phenylalanine. Only CDR3 DNA is held: 54 bases, read in frame from base 1. The germline V and J ends show losses of 2 bases and 1 base respectively, and no gene match explains 10 bases of the junction. Whole blood was collected in K2EDTA tubes by collaborating institutions according to the institutions' own protocols. For TCRbeta analysis, collaborators shipped samples as frozen whole blood, isolated PBMCs, or DNA extracted from either of those sample types. Turning to this clone: Its antigen is not yet known. Base qualities were left out, and no much larger clone turns up one base away.

TCRbeta CDR3 regions were amplified from genomic DNA by means of the immunoSEQ Assay, a bias-controlled multiplex PCR. In the paper's pipeline: Nucleated cell counts per sample were estimated from amplification of reference gene primers within the assay. To quantify the absolute abundance of each unique TCRbeta CDR3 rearrangement, sequence reads were collapsed and filtered. For each sample, productive Simpson clonality was calculated by taking the square root of Simpson's diversity index across productive rearrangements. The table was pulled from immuneACCESS by TCRdb, which kept in-frame rearrangements only. Such tables lose some clones; where checked, under half of the loss comes from unresolved V genes, and the rest has no known cause. V and J calls and clone size are given by that table; D and trimming were obtained from the DNA. In this sample the table shows about 85,000 clones, 87% of which occur a single time. The ten top clones hold 5% to 5.5% of the sample.

The V gene is TRBV11-2 and the J gene is TRBJ1-3; 8 central bases correspond to TRBD1. The sequence came from a man between 60 and 70 years old with acute or convalescent COVID-19. The sequenced sample was peripheral blood. The CDR3 is CASSLFAPQGASGNTIYF. The nucleotide sequence reads as follows: TGTGCCAGCAGCTTATTCGCCCCTCAGGGGGCTTCTGGAAACACCATATATTTT.